The 5 T cell receptor beta chains below come from one sample, sequenced in a study of radiation and T cells in renal cell carcinoma. Regarding time point: blood 2 weeks post-SBRT. The sample's treatment: 15 Gy SBRT to primary tumor, nephrectomy 4 weeks later. The method was immunoSEQ multiplex PCR; TCRdb's version includes in-frame clones alone and lacks a portion of them. The table shows 160,000 or so clones, with about nine tenths occurring only once. The sample here was blood, taken from a patient whose treatment included radiotherapy and nephrectomy. The receptors here all came from a woman aged 50 to 60 with renal cell carcinoma.

This clone was observed a single time. V gene TRBV11-2 combines with J gene TRBJ1-2, with D possibly TRBD1 on 5 matching bases. CDR3 length: 12 residues. V lost 4 bases to trimming and J lost 11 bases, with 14 bases between them. Germline CDR1 is SGHAT and CDR2 is FQNNGV. CDR3 sequence reads: CASSSRNQGYTF. CDR3 bases: TGTGCCAGCAGCTCGCGCAATCAGGGATACACCTTC. The full variable domain, in which reference TRBV11-2 and TRBJ1-2 provide the parts outside the CDR3, is EAGVAQSPRYKIIEKRQSVAFWCNPISGHATLYWYQQILGQGPKLLIQFQNNGVVDDSQLPKDRFSAERLKGVDSTLKIQPAKLEDSAVYLCASSSRNQGYTFGSGTRLTVV.

The genes are TRBV6-5 and TRBJ1-6; TRBD1 matches 9 bases. The length of the CDR3 is 15 residues. With 7 bases clipped from V and 6 bases from J, the junction kept 7 bases outside the gene matches. The germline V gene encodes CDR1 MNHEY and CDR2 SVGAGI. Here the CDR3 DNA reads TGTGCCAGCAATACAGGGGGCTCCGGTAATTCACCCCTCCACTTT. It specifies CASNTGGSGNSPLHF.

The chain carries TRBV19 and TRBJ2-2; D may be TRBD2 (5 bases). CDR3 length: 16 amino acids. V gave up 10 bases and J gave up 2 bases, with 20 bases separating them. Germline CDR1 and CDR2: LNHDA and SQIVND (reference sequence). CDR3: CATRTWERVNTGELFF. Here the CDR3 DNA reads TGTGCCACTAGAACGTGGGAGAGAGTTAACACCGGGGAGCTGTTTTTT.

The rearrangement links TRBV18 to TRBJ1-5, with TRBD1 matching over 12 bases. Per the germline V gene, CDR1 is KGHSH and CDR2 is LQKENI. Germline trimming cut 4 bases from V and 6 bases from J; bases unmatched to any gene: 4. CDR3 length: 15 residues. The CDR3 region has the DNA TGTGCCAGCTCACTAGCGGGACAGGGGGCTCAGCCCCAGCATTTT. As protein: CASSLAGQGAQPQHF.

The V and J genes are TRBV18 and TRBJ1-1; D is perhaps TRBD1 (6 bases). The CDR3 is 16 amino acids. Trimming cost V 3 bases and J 2 bases, with 16 bases left between them. Germline CDR1 and CDR2: KGHSH and LQKENI. This CDR3 reads CASSPSPGGGNTEAFF. CDR3 DNA: TGTGCCAGCTCACCCTCTCCGGGGGGCGGAAACACTGAAGCTTTCTTT.